Each of the 21 T cell receptor beta chains below was sequenced from the same sample in a study of T cells in Graves' hyperthyroidism and ophthalmopathy (dated by TCRdb to the late 2010s). To prepare the library, multiplex PCR was applied. TCRdb names Illumina HiSeq 2000 as the instrument used. The TCR beta CDR3 regions were amplified from RNA transcripts. A first-round RT-PCR of the TCR CDR3 used the HTBI primer set with the Qiagen OneStep RT-PCR kit. Using fastp at Q25 and MiXCR, TCRdb reprocessed the public reads and kept productive beta chains. Entries are consolidated by CDR3 protein sequence, retaining the most common genes and DNA. In this sample the table shows around 660,000 distinct CDR3 sequences, 40% to 55% of which occur a single time. The ten largest clones add up to about 7% of the sample. What was sequenced was peripheral blood or thyroid tissue (not recorded which). Every receptor here comes from an adult man with Graves' disease, either hyperthyroidism or ophthalmopathy (not recorded which).

Worth noting for this clonotype: This could be a read error, since a much larger clone is one nucleotide away. Since the CDR3 does not end with the conserved phenylalanine or tryptophan, this likely comes from a read error. V gene TRBV7-3 combines with J gene TRBJ2-7; 8 bases are shared with TRBD1. V shed 5 bases and J 2 bases; nucleotides not matched to a gene: 2. CDR1 SGHTA and CDR2 FQGTGA come from the germline V gene. The CDR3 spans 13 residues. The CDR3 sequence is CASSRGQAYEQYL. The CDR3 nucleotides read TGTGCCAGCAGCCGGGGACAGGCCTACGAGCAGTACCTC.

This clonotype came up once. The V gene is TRBV6-6, the J gene TRBJ2-5; 9 bases agree with TRBD1. Germline V CDR1 and CDR2: MNHNY, SVGAGI (reference sequence). Losses at the gene ends were 2 bases for V and 0 bases for J; bases not matched to a gene: 7. CDR3 length: 17 amino acids. CDR3 DNA sequence: TGTGCCAGCAGTTACGAGACGGGACAGGGATACCAAGAGACCCAGTACTTC. Protein: CASSYETGQGYQETQYF.

CDR3 amino acids: CASSPTGHGEKLFF. The DNA for the CDR3 is TGTGCCAGCAGCCCGACAGGGCACGGGGAAAAACTGTTTTTT. This chain joins TRBV11-2 and TRBJ1-4; 7 bases agree with TRBD1. Germline V gives CDR1 SGHAT, CDR2 FQNNGV. V shed 5 bases, J shed 8 bases, and the junction held 8 bases outside the gene matches. CDR3 length: 14 residues.

This clonotype was observed many times. The chain is built from TRBV29-1 and TRBJ2-7, with no clear D. This CDR3 comprises 12 residues. V gave up 6 bases and J gave up 0 bases, with 9 bases separating them. Germline V lookup: CDR1 SQVTM, CDR2 ANQGSEA. The CDR3 region is CSVSSSSYEQYF. The CDR3 DNA reads TGCAGCGTCTCCAGTAGCTCCTACGAGCAGTACTTC.

The chain uses TRBV10-3 and TRBJ2-2, with 15 bases fitting TRBD2. The CDR3 sequence is 18 residues long. V shed 10 bases and J 0 bases; nucleotides not matched to a gene: 9. Germline V gene lookup returns CDR1 ENHRY and CDR2 SYGVKD. The CDR3: CATHSGLAGGPNTGELFF. The CDR3 DNA follows: TGTGCCACCCACAGTGGACTAGCGGGAGGGCCGAACACCGGGGAGCTGTTTTTT.

In its sample, this clonotype was seen once. The genes are TRBV2 and TRBJ1-6; TRBD1 is a possible D gene (6 bases). In germline, CDR1 is SNHLY, CDR2 FYNNEI. The CDR3 has 14 amino acids. Trimming pared 2 bases from V and 9 bases from J, leaving 11 bases between. CDR3 DNA: TGTGCCAGCAGTGAACTGGGGGCGCGTTCACCCCTCCACTTT. Translating it yields CASSELGARSPLHF.

This clonotype was seen at least ten times. The CDR3 reads CSVETLRSGGFGYTF. CDR3 in DNA: TGCAGCGTTGAGACCCTCCGATCAGGGGGCTTTGGCTACACCTTC. This chain links TRBV29-1 with TRBJ1-2, with TRBD1 matching over 8 bases. The germline V gene encodes CDR1 SQVTM and CDR2 ANQGSEA. The CDR3 covers 15 residues. With V trimmed by 3 bases and J by 7 bases, 13 bases remained unmatched.

The chain carries TRBV7-2 and TRBJ2-2; 7 positions agree with TRBD1. Looked up from germline, CDR1 is SGHTA and CDR2 is FQGNSA. The junction had 7 bases not matched to a gene; V was cut back by 3 bases and J by 3 bases. The CDR3 has 16 residues. The CDR3: CASSFPGTVDTGELFF. CDR3 in DNA: TGTGCCAGCAGCTTTCCCGGGACAGTGGACACCGGGGAGCTGTTTTTT. Using reference TRBV7-2 and TRBJ2-2 for the parts outside the CDR3, the full variable domain is GAGVSQSPSNKVTEKGKDVELRCDPISGHTALYWYRQSLGQGLEFLIYFQGNSAPDKSGLPSDRFSAERTGGSVSTLTIQRTQQEDSAVYLCASSFPGTVDTGELFFGEGSRLTVL.

This sequence joins TRBV10-2 and TRBJ2-7; 9 bases line up with TRBD2. Germline V lookup: CDR1 WSHSY, CDR2 SAAADI. Trimming cost V 5 bases and J 3 bases; bases outside gene matches: 5. The CDR3 covers 14 residues. For the CDR3, the DNA is TGCGCCAGCAGTCAAAGCGGGAGGAACTACGAGCAGTACTTC. This translates into CASSQSGRNYEQYF.

The V call is TRBV5-1, the J call TRBJ1-2; 7 bases agree with TRBD1. The germline V gene encodes CDR1 SGHRS and CDR2 YFSETQ. The CDR3 is 15 residues long. Trimming took 4 bases from V and 2 from J; bases not matched to a gene: 8. The CDR3 loop is CASSPDRASNYGYTF. CDR3 DNA: TGCGCCAGCAGCCCTGACAGGGCGTCGAACTATGGCTACACCTTC. Complete variable domain (other parts from reference TRBV5-1 and TRBJ1-2): KAGVTQTPRYLIKTRGQQVTLSCSPISGHRSVSWYQQTPGQGLQFLFEYFSETQRNKGNFPGRFSGRQFSNSRSEMNVSTLELGDSALYLCASSPDRASNYGYTFGSGTRLTVV.

This clonotype was found a few times. The V and J genes are TRBV2 and TRBJ2-2; D call uncertain. V was trimmed by 6 bases and J by 0 bases, leaving 17 bases between them. Germline CDR1 reads SNHLY; CDR2 reads FYNNEI. The CDR3 contains 17 residues. The CDR3 DNA sequence: TGTGCCAGCAGCCAAGATTGGCTCAGTGCGAACACCGGGGAGCTGTTTTTT. It codes for CASSQDWLSANTGELFF.

This chain connects TRBV10-2 to TRBJ2-7; D perhaps matches TRBD2 (5 bases). Trimming pared 6 bases from V and 2 bases from J, leaving 14 bases between. Per the germline V gene, CDR1 is WSHSY and CDR2 is SAAADI. The CDR3 totals 14 residues. The DNA of the CDR3 is TGCGCCAGCAGCGATCCCGGGATACCCTACGAGCAGTACTTC. It yields the protein CASSDPGIPYEQYF.

This clonotype was recorded only once. The rearrangement uses TRBV7-8 and TRBJ1-2; TRBD1 matches 8 bases. V lost 2 bases and J lost 4; bases outside the gene matches: 9. There are 16 residues in the CDR3. Germline-derived CDR1 and CDR2 are SGHVS and FQNEAQ. CDR3 sequence: CASSLPSDRVGYGYTF. As DNA, the CDR3 is TGTGCCAGCAGCTTACCATCGGACAGGGTCGGCTATGGCTACACCTTC.

Concerning this clonotype itself: A junction boundary mismatches the germline segment, possibly from a read error. The rearrangement uses TRBV24-1 and TRBJ1-2; 10 bases are a match to TRBD1. Germline V gene data show CDR1 as KGHDR and CDR2 as SFDVKD. The CDR3 is made up of 15 amino acids. The CDR3 DNA reads TGTGCCAGCAGTTACCGGGGACAGGGGTCGGGTGGCTACACCTTC. As protein: CASSYRGQGSGGYTF.

The chain employs TRBV3-1 and TRBJ2-7, with unresolved D. CDR3 length equals 14 residues. The V and J ends lost 0 bases and 2 bases respectively, with 8 bases between them. Germline V gene sequence: CDR1 LGHDT, CDR2 YNNKEL (reference sequence). In DNA form, the CDR3 reads TGTGCCAGCAGCCAAGAGTACAGTACCTACGAGCAGTACTTC. Its translation is CASSQEYSTYEQYF.

This clonotype occurred many times. The V and J genes are TRBV10-3 and TRBJ1-6; D remains ambiguous. The CDR3 has 12 amino acids. The V gene's germline CDR1 is ENHRY and CDR2 SYGVKD. V was clipped by 2 bases and J by 9 bases, with 5 bases between them. CDR3 amino acids: CAISELGSPLHF. CDR3 nucleotides: TGTGCCATCAGTGAGCTCGGTTCACCCCTCCACTTT.

This clonotype showed up just a few times. The CDR3 reads CASSEVGGKATEAFF. The CDR3 coding sequence is TGTGCCAGCAGTGAAGTTGGAGGGAAGGCCACTGAAGCTTTCTTT. The V and J genes are TRBV7-2 and TRBJ1-1; D unclear. The CDR3 loop spans 15 amino acids. The ends were cut back, 6 bases at V and 4 bases at J, with 18 bases in the middle. Per germline, CDR1 SGHTA and CDR2 FQGNSA.

A single count supports this clonotype. The limits of the CDR3 on the DNA are not certain, so only TCRdb's listed CDR3 is given. The chain employs TRBV10-1 and TRBJ2-5. The CDR3 is 14 residues long, ends included. Germline-derived CDR1 and CDR2 are WNHNN and SYGVQD (reference sequence). This chain's CDR3 is CVCSARVEAETQYF.

In its sample, this clonotype was seen a few times. The V call is TRBV29-1, the J call TRBJ2-7; 9 bases line up with TRBD2. V lost 7 bases to trimming and J lost 1 base; unmatched junction nucleotides: 11. Looked up from germline, CDR1 is SQVTM and CDR2 is ANQGSEA. The CDR3 is 15 amino acids. In nucleotides, the CDR3 is TGCAGCGCCCTTAGCGGGAGAACATTATCCTACGAGCAGTACTTC. As protein: CSALSGRTLSYEQYF.

On this clonotype: Given a much more abundant clone one base away, this may be a read error. The CDR3 DNA sequence: TGTGCCAGCAGCTCCCGTGATTTTGCGACCTACGAGCAGTACTTC. Translating it yields CASSSRDFATYEQYF. The chain uses TRBV7-9 and TRBJ2-7, with D unresolved. The CDR3 is 15 amino acids. The germline V gene encodes CDR1 SEHNR and CDR2 FQNEAQ (reference sequence). The V end lost 4 bases, the J end lost 2 bases, and 15 bases lay between the germline ends.

CDR3 loop: CSAKDGRYEQYF. CDR3 DNA sequence: TGCAGTGCTAAAGATGGGCGCTACGAGCAGTACTTC. The chain has TRBV20-1 and TRBJ2-7; D not resolved. The V gene lost 4 bases and the J gene lost 3 bases, with 10 bases spanning the gap. The CDR3 sequence is 12 residues long. Germline V CDR1 and CDR2: DFQATT, SNEGSKA (reference sequence).